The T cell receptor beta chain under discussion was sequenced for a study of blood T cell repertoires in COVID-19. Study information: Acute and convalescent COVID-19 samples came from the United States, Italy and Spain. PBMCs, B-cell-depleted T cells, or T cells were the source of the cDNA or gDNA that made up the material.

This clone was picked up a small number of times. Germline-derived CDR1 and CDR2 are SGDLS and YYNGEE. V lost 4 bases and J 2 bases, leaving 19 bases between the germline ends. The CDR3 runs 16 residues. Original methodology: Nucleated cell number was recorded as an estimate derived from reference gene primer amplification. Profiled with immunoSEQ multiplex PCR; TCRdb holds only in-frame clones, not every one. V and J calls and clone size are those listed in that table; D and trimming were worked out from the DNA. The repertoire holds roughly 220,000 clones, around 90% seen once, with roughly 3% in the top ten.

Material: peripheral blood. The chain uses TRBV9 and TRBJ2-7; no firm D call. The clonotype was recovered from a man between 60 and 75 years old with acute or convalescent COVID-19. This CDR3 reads CASSPRHVGEPYEQYF. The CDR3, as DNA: TGTGCCAGCAGCCCCCGCCACGTTGGAGAACCCTACGAGCAGTACTTC.